Each of the 20 T cell receptor beta chains below was sequenced from the same sample in a study of early T cells in non-severe SARS-CoV-2 infection. A single record per CDR3 protein comes from TCRdb applying MiXCR to the 5' RACE reads. The sample lists under 70,000 distinct CDR3 sequences; 5.9% were seen once. Material: whole blood, obtained at baseline. These TCRs come from an adult who was a healthcare worker with PCR-confirmed SARS-CoV-2 infection or an uninfected control (not recorded which).

This clonotype was detected many times. The chain is built from TRBV7-8 and TRBJ2-7, with 9 nucleotides matching TRBD2. Germline V gives CDR1 SGHVS, CDR2 FQNEAQ. The V and J ends lost 6 bases and 1 base, in that order; junction bases with no gene match: 10. There are 16 residues in the CDR3. CDR3 sequence reads: CASRPARAGGSYEQYF. In DNA form, the CDR3 reads TGTGCCAGCAGGCCGGCTAGGGCGGGAGGGTCCTACGAGCAGTACTTC.

In this sample, this clonotype turned up many times. The chain links TRBV7-2 to TRBJ2-1, with 8 bases aligning to TRBD2. Germline V lookup: CDR1 SGHTA, CDR2 FQGNSA. This CDR3 spans 15 amino acids. V trimming: 1 base; J trimming: 4 bases; junction bases outside the gene matches: 3. DNA of the CDR3: TGTGCCAGCAGCTTAGAACTAGCGGAATACAATGAGCAGTTCTTC. Protein: CASSLELAEYNEQFF.

This clonotype was seen a single time. A clone one base away is much larger, so this may be a read error. The chain employs TRBV12-3 or TRBV12-4 and TRBJ2-5, with unresolved D. The germline V and J ends were trimmed by 1 base and 5 bases, with 11 bases remaining between them. The CDR3 extends over 14 amino acids. The CDR3 loop is CASSLGPVVETQYF. The CDR3 DNA reads as TGTGCCAGCAGTTTAGGGCCGGTGGTCGAGACCCAGTACTTC.

This clonotype was seen at least ten times. This chain uses TRBV5-6 with TRBJ2-1, with D unclear. Looked up from germline, CDR1 is SGHDT and CDR2 is YYEEEE. Between the trimmed V and J ends, which lost 0 bases and 0 bases, there was a span of 13 bases. This CDR3 region has 17 residues. CDR3 sequence reads: CASSLGSAHSSYNEQFF. The DNA for the CDR3 is TGTGCCAGCAGCTTGGGATCCGCCCACTCCTCCTACAATGAGCAGTTCTTC.

This clonotype came up a few times. The chain is built from TRBV28 and TRBJ2-7, with D maybe TRBD2 (6 bases). The germline gives CDR1 MDHEN, CDR2 SYDVKM. The CDR3 totals 15 residues. Trimming stripped 2 bases from V and 0 bases from J, with 11 bases between. The CDR3: CASSLAGPLSYEQYF. Here the CDR3 DNA reads TGTGCCAGCAGTTTAGCGGGACCCCTCTCCTACGAGCAGTACTTC.

This clonotype was seen once. CDR3 region: CASSLGGRTDTQYF. In nucleotides, the CDR3 is TGTGCCAGCAGTTTGGGCGGTAGGACAGATACGCAGTATTTT. This chain links TRBV28 with TRBJ2-3, with D uncertain. This CDR3 is built from 14 residues. Between the trimmed V and J ends, which lost 3 bases and 3 bases, there was a span of 10 bases. Looked up from germline, CDR1 is MDHEN and CDR2 is SYDVKM.

This clonotype was counted many times. This chain links TRBV7-9 with TRBJ2-1; 8 bases map to TRBD1. This CDR3 contains 18 residues. In germline, CDR1 is SEHNR, CDR2 FQNEAQ (reference sequence). J gave up 5 bases and V 3 bases, and 15 bases lay outside the gene matches. CDR3 nucleotide sequence: TGTGCCAGCAGCTTTAGACAGGGGTCGAACTCACGAGACAATGAGCAGTTCTTC. Translated, it gives CASSFRQGSNSRDNEQFF.

This clonotype was seen repeatedly, ten times or more. The CDR3 region is CASSPMIGGLEQYF. The CDR3 nucleotides read TGTGCCAGCAGCCCTATGATCGGGGGCCTCGAGCAGTACTTC. The chain combines TRBV7-2 with TRBJ2-7; D is perhaps TRBD1 or TRBD2 (6 bases each). Germline V CDR1 and CDR2: SGHTA, FQGNSA. Trimming took off 5 bases at V and 6 bases at J, with 17 bases between the two ends. The CDR3 totals 14 residues. Supplemented by reference TRBV7-2 and TRBJ2-7, the full variable domain reads GAGVSQSPSNKVTEKGKDVELRCDPISGHTALYWYRQSLGQGLEFLIYFQGNSAPDKSGLPSDRFSAERTGGSVSTLTIQRTQQEDSAVYLCASSPMIGGLEQYFGPGTRLTVT.

This clonotype was counted between two and nine times. The CDR3 reads CASSRGTGGDEQYF. CDR3 nucleotide sequence: TGTGCCAGCAGCCGCGGGACAGGGGGCGACGAGCAGTACTTC. The V gene is TRBV7-8, the J gene TRBJ2-7; 12 positions match TRBD1. The CDR3 covers 14 residues. With V trimmed by 5 bases and J by 5 bases, 4 bases remained unmatched. Looked up from germline, CDR1 is SGHVS and CDR2 is FQNEAQ. The full variable domain, in which reference TRBV7-8 and TRBJ2-7 provide the parts outside the CDR3, is GAGVSQSPRYKVAKRGQDVALRCDPISGHVSLFWYQQALGQGPEFLTYFQNEAQLDKSGLPSDRFFAERPEGSVSTLKIQRTQQEDSAVYLCASSRGTGGDEQYFGPGTRLTVT.

V gene TRBV29-1 combines with J gene TRBJ2-7; 7 bases align to TRBD2. The CDR3 runs 13 residues. Germline loops: CDR1 SQVTM, CDR2 ANQGSEA. J gave up 0 bases and V 4 bases, and 3 bases lay outside the gene matches. CDR3 sequence (DNA): TGCAGCGTTGCTAGCGGCGCCTCCTACGAGCAGTACTTC. Translation: CSVASGASYEQYF.

In this sample, this clonotype turned up many times. This chain uses TRBV4-1 with TRBJ2-1, with D uncertain. Trimming pared 0 bases from V and 8 bases from J, leaving 11 bases between. The CDR3 is made up of 14 amino acids. Per the germline V gene, CDR1 is MGHRA and CDR2 is YSYEKL. The CDR3 DNA is TGCGCCAGCAGCCAAGAAGTGGTGATGGATGAGCAGTTCTTC. Amino acids: CASSQEVVMDEQFF.

This clonotype was counted a few times. The rearrangement joins TRBV9 to TRBJ1-1, with D possibly being TRBD1 (6 bases). Germline values: CDR1 SGDLS, CDR2 YYNGEE. CDR3 length: 13 amino acids. V was trimmed by 3 bases and J by 5 bases, leaving 11 bases between them. CDR3 DNA sequence: TGTGCCAGCAGCGAGAGGGGGACAACTGAAGCTTTCTTT. It specifies CASSERGTTEAFF.

This clonotype was counted only a few times. The rearrangement links TRBV28 to TRBJ2-3, with 10 positions matching TRBD1. Germline CDR1 and CDR2: MDHEN and SYDVKM. The CDR3 runs 17 residues. Losses at the gene ends were 5 bases for V and 4 bases for J; bases not matched to a gene: 12. The CDR3, as DNA: TGTGCCAGCAGTACCTTAGCGGGACAGGGGCCGGCAGATACGCAGTATTTT. This codes for CASSTLAGQGPADTQYF.

Ten or more counts support this clonotype. J is TRBJ2-5 and V is TRBV5-1; TRBD1 agrees at 10 bases. Trimming took 4 bases from V and 5 from J; bases not matched to a gene: 8. This CDR3 spans 15 amino acids. CDR1 and CDR2 from the germline V gene are SGHRS and YFSETQ. CDR3 DNA: TGCGCCAGCAGCGCGACAGGGGGCCTTTTGGAGACCCAGTACTTC. Translation gives CASSATGGLLETQYF.

This clonotype has at least ten counts. This rearrangement joins TRBV6-4 to TRBJ2-1, with D maybe TRBD2 (5 bases). There are 14 residues in the CDR3. CDR1 and CDR2 (germline): MRHNA, SNTAGT. With 2 bases removed from V and 7 bases from J, the gap between germline ends came to 12 bases. CDR3: CASSDPPSGNEQFF. CDR3 DNA: TGTGCCAGCAGTGACCCGCCATCGGGAAATGAGCAGTTCTTC.

The genes are TRBV28 and TRBJ1-5, with 7 bases fitting TRBD1. Losses at the gene ends were 3 bases for V and 3 bases for J; bases not matched to a gene: 8. The CDR3 covers 16 residues. Germline CDR1 and CDR2: MDHEN and SYDVKM. In nucleotides, the CDR3 is TGTGCCAGCAGTTTGCCGACGACAGGGATCAATCAGCCCCAGCATTTT. Residues: CASSLPTTGINQPQHF.

The sample holds a few counts of this clonotype. The chain recombines TRBV3-1 with TRBJ2-1; TRBD2 is a possible D gene (6 bases). From germline, CDR1 is LGHDT and CDR2 YNNKEL (reference sequence). The CDR3 length is 15 residues. Trimming took off 1 base at V and 8 bases at J, with 15 bases between the two ends. The CDR3 spells CASSQAQLGGDEQFF. In nucleotides, the CDR3 is TGTGCCAGCAGCCAAGCACAGCTTGGAGGGGATGAGCAGTTCTTC.

The sample holds many counts of this clonotype. The chain employs TRBV9 and TRBJ2-6; no definite D call. The V and J ends lost 1 base and 2 bases respectively, with 7 bases between them. This CDR3 comprises 15 residues. Germline values: CDR1 SGDLS, CDR2 YYNGEE. Written as DNA, the CDR3 is TGTGCCAGCAGCGTAATCGGTACTGGGGCCAACGTCCTGACTTTC. It codes for CASSVIGTGANVLTF.

This clonotype appeared many times. The chain joins TRBV28 to TRBJ2-3; D perhaps matches TRBD1 (6 bases). V shed 4 bases and J shed 2 bases, with 10 bases lying between them. Germline V gene data show CDR1 as MDHEN and CDR2 as SYDVKM. The CDR3 runs 14 residues. The CDR3 bases are TGTGCCAGCAGTTCGGACAGCCTCACAGATACGCAGTATTTT. Amino acid sequence: CASSSDSLTDTQYF. Based on the CDR3 plus reference TRBV28 and TRBJ2-3, the full variable domain is DVKVTQSSRYLVKRTGEKVFLECVQDMDHENMFWYRQDPGLGLRLIYFSYDVKMKEKGDIPEGYSVSREKKERFSLILESASTNQTSMYLCASSSDSLTDTQYFGPGTRLTVL.

The rearrangement links TRBV28 to TRBJ2-5; D call uncertain. Germline V gene sequence: CDR1 MDHEN, CDR2 SYDVKM. The CDR3 has 13 amino acids. Trimming took 3 bases from V and 9 from J, leaving 14 bases between them. The CDR3 reads CASSFRQPGAQYF. The DNA of the CDR3 is TGTGCCAGCAGTTTTCGTCAGCCTGGAGCCCAGTACTTC. Full variable domain (missing parts from reference TRBV28 and TRBJ2-5): DVKVTQSSRYLVKRTGEKVFLECVQDMDHENMFWYRQDPGLGLRLIYFSYDVKMKEKGDIPEGYSVSREKKERFSLILESASTNQTSMYLCASSFRQPGAQYFGPGTRLLVL.